This TCR beta chain comes out of a study of T cell repertoires in aging, cancer and after chemotherapy. Peripheral blood genomic DNA, not sorted cells or RNA, was the template. The germline gives CDR1 SGHRS, CDR2 YFSETQ. This CDR3 comprises 14 residues. V was cut by 2 bases and J by 1 base, with 6 bases left in between. TRB rearrangements spanning V, D and J were amplified using mixed TRB-A/B primers. Each CDR3 protein gets one entry after TCRdb re-called the multiplex PCR reads with MiXCR. The sample carries 8,500 to 10,000 distinct CDR3 sequences, 30% to 45% recorded once. This receptor was identified in a human donor in good health. The specimen was blood. This sequence joins TRBV5-1 and TRBJ2-2; no clear D. The CDR3 is CASSLRVNTGELFF. As DNA, the CDR3 is TGCGCCAGCAGCTTAAGGGTGAACACCGGGGAGCTGTTTTTT.